The 20 T cell receptor beta chains listed next were all sequenced from one sample in a study of blood T cells in healthy people across ages. Next came a second PCR, run for about 6 to 12 cycles, which used a sample-barcoded 5' primer along with a J-beta primer mix. Each CDR3 protein gets one entry after TCRdb re-called the 5' RACE reads with MiXCR. The sample contains some 800,000 distinct CDR3 sequences, roughly 25% of which appear only once. These same data were also listed under a study on T cells of mothers and their children.

Sequencing was done on a sample of blood. The receptors come from a boy between 5 and 17 years old in good health.

The J gene is TRBJ2-1, the V gene TRBV29-1, with 9 bases fitting TRBD2. CDR3 length: 14 residues. The V and J ends lost 3 bases and 9 bases, in that order; junction bases with no gene match: 9. Per germline, CDR1 SQVTM and CDR2 ANQGSEA. CDR3 coding DNA: TGCAGCGTTGACGGCGGGGGGGCCGGGAGTGAGCAGTTCTTC. Translating it yields CSVDGGGAGSEQFF.

This clonotype turned up a few times. This chain links TRBV7-2 with TRBJ1-2, with 9 bases identical to TRBD1. J lost 8 bases, V lost 5 bases, and 6 bases had no gene match. CDR1 is SGHTA and CDR2 is FQGNSA in the germline V gene. The CDR3 is 13 residues long. The CDR3 reads CASSTGQGLGYTF. The CDR3 DNA reads TGTGCCAGCAGCACGGGACAGGGCCTAGGCTACACCTTC.

The gene calls are TRBV3-1 and TRBJ1-3; unclear D gene. The germline CDR1 and CDR2 sequences are LGHDT and YNNKEL (reference sequence). The CDR3 totals 16 residues. Trimming removed 0 bases at V and 0 bases at J, with 9 bases between. The CDR3 region is CASSQDLASSGNTIYF. The DNA of the CDR3 is TGTGCCAGCAGCCAAGACCTGGCCAGCTCTGGAAACACCATATATTTT.

The J gene is TRBJ1-1, the V gene TRBV25-1; no clear D. Trimming removed 6 bases from V and 2 bases from J, with 7 bases in between. The CDR3 loop spans 12 amino acids. Germline V gives CDR1 MGHDK, CDR2 SYGVNS. The CDR3 DNA follows: TGTGCCAGCAGGGACCCCAACACTGAAGCTTTCTTT. Amino acids: CASRDPNTEAFF.

This clonotype turned up a few times. CDR3 protein: CSARDPSAPQETQYF. The CDR3 nucleotides are TGCAGTGCTAGAGATCCCAGCGCACCCCAAGAGACCCAGTACTTC. The chain recombines TRBV20-1 with TRBJ2-5, with unresolved D. Trimming stripped 0 bases from V and 1 base from J, with 12 bases between. The CDR3 has 15 residues. Germline V CDR1 and CDR2: DFQATT, SNEGSKA (reference sequence).

V and J are TRBV27 and TRBJ1-6; D not certain. Looked up from germline, CDR1 is MNHEY and CDR2 is SMNVEV (reference sequence). The CDR3 is 14 residues long. V was trimmed by 3 bases and J by 7 bases, leaving 10 bases between them. The CDR3 region is CASSFEYLNSPLHF. The CDR3 nucleotides are TGTGCCAGCAGTTTTGAATACCTAAATTCACCCCTCCACTTT.

The chain combines TRBV7-9 with TRBJ1-2, with no clear D. Trimming shortened V by 6 bases and J by 6 bases, and 20 bases separated the two germline ends. This CDR3 is built from 15 residues. Germline CDR1 and CDR2: SEHNR and FQNEAQ (reference sequence). The CDR3 DNA is TGTGCCAGCAGGTGGGGAGACCGGGCTGTCGATGGCTACACCTTC. Protein sequence: CASRWGDRAVDGYTF.

The chain has TRBV9 and TRBJ2-1; D is undetermined. The V end was cut by 3 bases, the J end by 7 bases, with 11 bases between. CDR3 length: 13 amino acids. CDR1 SGDLS and CDR2 YYNGEE come from the germline V gene. The CDR3 DNA reads TGTGCCAGCAGCGAAACCTTTAGGAATGAGCAGTTCTTC. This codes for CASSETFRNEQFF. The complete variable domain, with remaining parts taken from reference TRBV9 and TRBJ2-1, reads DSGVTQTPKHLITATGQRVTLRCSPRSGDLSVYWYQQSLDQGLQFLIQYYNGEERAKGNILERFSAQQFPDLHSELNLSSLELGDSALYFCASSETFRNEQFFGPGTRLTVL.

J is TRBJ1-2 and V is TRBV9; no clear D. From germline, CDR1 is SGDLS and CDR2 YYNGEE. The V end lost 1 base, the J end lost 8 bases, and 15 bases lay between the germline ends. CDR3 length: 14 amino acids. CDR3 bases: TGTGCCAGCAGCGTAAATTCCGAGAGGGAAGGCTACACCTTC. Encoded protein: CASSVNSEREGYTF.

The CDR3 nucleotides read TGCAGTGCTTCGAGTAGGCCATGGAGTGAGGAGCAGTTCTTC. It is translated as CSASSRPWSEEQFF. V gene TRBV20-1 combines with J gene TRBJ2-1; D gene ambiguous. This CDR3 spans 14 amino acids. The germline gives CDR1 DFQATT, CDR2 SNEGSKA (reference sequence). The V end lost 5 bases, the J end lost 10 bases, and 21 bases lay between the germline ends.

This clonotype showed up many times. The chain joins TRBV27 to TRBJ2-5, with D uncertain. Trimming took 3 bases from V and 4 from J, leaving 6 bases between them. Germline lookup yields CDR1 MNHEY and CDR2 SMNVEV (reference sequence). CDR3 length: 12 residues. The CDR3 protein is CASSFVGETQYF. The CDR3 nucleotides are TGTGCCAGCAGTTTCGTTGGAGAGACCCAGTACTTC.

This clonotype has just one count. The chain uses TRBV20-1 and TRBJ2-1; unclear D gene. Looked up from germline, CDR1 is DFQATT and CDR2 is SNEGSKA (reference sequence). The CDR3 has 13 residues. Trimming cost V 0 bases and J 5 bases, with 8 bases left between them. The CDR3 protein is CSARDRQHNEQFF. As DNA, the CDR3 is TGCAGTGCTAGAGATAGACAACACAATGAGCAGTTCTTC.

In its sample, this clonotype was seen a few times. Here the CDR3 DNA reads TGTGCCAGCAGCTTTCGGGTTACAACAACTAATGAAAAACTGTTTTTT. It specifies CASSFRVTTTNEKLFF. The chain couples TRBV5-5 to TRBJ1-4; D is uncertain. V lost 2 bases, J lost 0 bases, and 11 bases lay in between. This CDR3 has 16 residues. CDR1 is SGHKS and CDR2 is YYEKEE in the germline V gene (reference sequence).

V usage is TRBV6-1 and J usage is TRBJ2-5; TRBD2 might be the D (6 bases). Trimming took off 2 bases at V and 5 bases at J, with 12 bases between the two ends. Germline V gene lookup returns CDR1 MNHNS and CDR2 SASEGT. The CDR3 consists of 14 residues. CDR3 loop: CASSELGGGETQYF. DNA of the CDR3: TGTGCCAGCAGTGAATTGGGGGGTGGCGAGACCCAGTACTTC.

This clonotype has just a few counts. The V call is TRBV20-1, the J call TRBJ2-3; TRBD1 might be the D (6 bases). Germline V CDR1 and CDR2: DFQATT, SNEGSKA (reference sequence). Trimming left V 0 bases short and J 11 bases short, with 9 bases between. The CDR3 consists of 11 residues. The DNA of the CDR3 is TGCAGTGCTAGAGATCTGGGACAGCAGTATTTT. Translating gives CSARDLGQQYF.

Comment on this clonotype: The junction and the germline gene differ at one end; a read error may be behind it. CDR3 residues: CASGLAKNIRYF. CDR3 in DNA: TGTGCCAGCGGGTTAGCCAAAAACATTCGGTACTTC. The chain has TRBV28 and TRBJ2-4; no definite D call. This CDR3 has 12 residues. The germline V gene encodes CDR1 MDHEN and CDR2 SYDVKM.

This clonotype appeared a few times. The rearrangement uses TRBV5-1 and TRBJ2-5, with a weak D call TRBD1 (6 bases). V was pared by 4 bases and J by 5 bases, with 12 bases between. There are 13 residues in the CDR3. Per germline, CDR1 SGHRS and CDR2 YFSETQ. The CDR3 DNA sequence: TGCGCCAGCAGCCAAGGGGGTTGGGAGACCCAGTACTTC. Translation gives CASSQGGWETQYF. The variable domain in full, with the rest retrieved from reference TRBV5-1 and TRBJ2-5, is KAGVTQTPRYLIKTRGQQVTLSCSPISGHRSVSWYQQTPGQGLQFLFEYFSETQRNKGNFPGRFSGRQFSNSRSEMNVSTLELGDSALYLCASSQGGWETQYFGPGTRLLVL.

In this sample, this clonotype turned up a few times. V and J are TRBV2 and TRBJ1-3; weak D call: TRBD1 (6 bases). Germline CDR1 and CDR2: SNHLY and FYNNEI. The V end was cut by 5 bases, the J end by 2 bases, with 16 bases between. CDR3 length: 16 amino acids. CDR3 loop: CASSKQGGGTGNTIYF. Here the CDR3 DNA reads TGTGCCAGCAGTAAACAGGGAGGTGGCACTGGAAACACCATATATTTT. The whole variable domain, remainder taken from reference TRBV2 and TRBJ1-3, is EPEVTQTPSHQVTQMGQEVILRCVPISNHLYFYWYRQILGQKVEFLVSFYNNEISEKSEIFDDQFSVERPDGSNFTLKIRSTKLEDSAMYFCASSKQGGGTGNTIYFGEGSWLTVV.

The rearrangement joins TRBV4-2 to TRBJ1-3; tentatively, D is TRBD1 (5 bases). V dropped 1 base and J dropped 4 bases, with 8 bases sitting between them. Germline values: CDR1 LGHNA, CDR2 YNFKEQ. The CDR3 has 14 residues. CDR3 DNA: TGTGCCAGCAGCCAAGCCGGGGGAGGAAACACCATATATTTT. Its protein product is CASSQAGGGNTIYF.

The CDR3 DNA reads TGTGCCAGCAGTTCCGGGCTCGTCGAGCAGTACTTC. It specifies CASSSGLVEQYF. The chain employs TRBV12-3 or TRBV12-4 and TRBJ2-7; no clear D gene. CDR3 length: 12 amino acids. V was trimmed by 4 bases and J by 6 bases, leaving 10 bases between them.